Sequencing of this T cell receptor (beta chain) was carried out in a study of cytomegalovirus exposure and HLA in healthy donors. Background on the study: The platform used for the 120 validation repertoires matched that of the 500 to 850 first-cohort repertoires, a later analysis reported. Study findings and constraints: Most TCR sequences were rare, but some public TCRs occurred in many donors. Clusters of TCRs from the first cohort tended to co-occur in the roughly 120 validation repertoires (as a later analysis found).

The CDR3 has 13 amino acids. V was pared by 6 bases and J by 3 bases, with 11 bases between. Germline CDR1 reads ENHRY; CDR2 reads SYGVKD. Clones were read by immunoSEQ multiplex PCR, and TCRdb kept only the in-frame ones, dropping some. The table shows about 260,000 clones, with roughly 91% occurring only once. As concerns this clone: Its specificity is unknown.

Sequencing used PBMCs. This receptor was identified in a woman aged 25 to 45 in good health and CMV-seronegative. The chain carries TRBV10-3 and TRBJ1-1; D is ambiguous. The CDR3 DNA reads as TGTGCCATCAGGGACGAGGGCGACACTGAAGCTTTCTTT. This sequence encodes CAIRDEGDTEAFF.